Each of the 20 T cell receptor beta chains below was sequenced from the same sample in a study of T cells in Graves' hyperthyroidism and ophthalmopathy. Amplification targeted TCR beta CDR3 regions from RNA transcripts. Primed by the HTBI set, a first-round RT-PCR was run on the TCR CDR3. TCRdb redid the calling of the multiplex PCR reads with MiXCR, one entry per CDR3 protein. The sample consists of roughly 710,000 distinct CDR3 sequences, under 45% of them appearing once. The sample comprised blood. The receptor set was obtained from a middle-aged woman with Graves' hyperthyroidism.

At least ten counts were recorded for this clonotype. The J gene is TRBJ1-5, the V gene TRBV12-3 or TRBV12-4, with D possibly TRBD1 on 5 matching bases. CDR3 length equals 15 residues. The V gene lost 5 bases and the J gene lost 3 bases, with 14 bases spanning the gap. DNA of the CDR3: TGTGCCAGCAGTCCCATGGGACCGATCAATCAGCCCCAGCATTTT. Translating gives CASSPMGPINQPQHF.

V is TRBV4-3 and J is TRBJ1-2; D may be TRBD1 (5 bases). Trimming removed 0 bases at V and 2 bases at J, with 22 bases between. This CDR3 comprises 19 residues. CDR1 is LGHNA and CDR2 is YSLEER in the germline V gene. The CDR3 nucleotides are TGCGCCAGCAGCCAAGACGGGGTAGGGGCCAGCATGTCCAACTATGGCTACACCTTC. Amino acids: CASSQDGVGASMSNYGYTF.

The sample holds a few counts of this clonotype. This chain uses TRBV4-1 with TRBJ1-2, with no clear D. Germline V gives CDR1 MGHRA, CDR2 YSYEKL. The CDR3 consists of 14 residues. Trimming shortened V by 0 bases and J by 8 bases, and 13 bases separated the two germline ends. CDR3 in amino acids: CASSQENPGLGYTF. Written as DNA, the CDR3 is TGCGCCAGCAGCCAAGAAAACCCGGGATTGGGCTACACCTTC.

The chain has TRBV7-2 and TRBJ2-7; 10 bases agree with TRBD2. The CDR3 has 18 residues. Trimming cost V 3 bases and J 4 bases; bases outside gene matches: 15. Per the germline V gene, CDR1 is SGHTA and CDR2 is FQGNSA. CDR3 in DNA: TGTGCCAGCAGCTTGGCCGGTCTAGCGGGAGATGAGATGTACGAGCAGTACTTC. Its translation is CASSLAGLAGDEMYEQYF.

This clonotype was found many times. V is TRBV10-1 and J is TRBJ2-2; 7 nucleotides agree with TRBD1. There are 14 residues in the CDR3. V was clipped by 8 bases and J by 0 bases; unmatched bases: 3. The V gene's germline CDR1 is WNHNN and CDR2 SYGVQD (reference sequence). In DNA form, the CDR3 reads TGCGCCAGCTCGGACAGGCCGAACACCGGGGAGCTGTTTTTT. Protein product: CASSDRPNTGELFF.

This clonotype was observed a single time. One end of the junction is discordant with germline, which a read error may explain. The CDR3 bases are TGTGCCAGCAGCCCAGACAGGGTGAAAACTGAAGCTTTCTTT. Translation: CASSPDRVKTEAFF. The V gene is TRBV12-3 or TRBV12-4, the J gene TRBJ1-1; 7 bases align to TRBD1. The CDR3 length is 14 residues.

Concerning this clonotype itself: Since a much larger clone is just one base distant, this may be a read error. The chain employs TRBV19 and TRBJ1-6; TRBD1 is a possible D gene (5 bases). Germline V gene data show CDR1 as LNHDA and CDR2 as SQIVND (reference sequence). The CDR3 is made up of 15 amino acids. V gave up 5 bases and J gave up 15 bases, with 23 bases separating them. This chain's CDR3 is CASSSPGTSGSFLHF. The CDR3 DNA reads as TGTGCCAGTAGTTCTCCCGGGACTTCGGGAAGCTTCCTCCACTTT.

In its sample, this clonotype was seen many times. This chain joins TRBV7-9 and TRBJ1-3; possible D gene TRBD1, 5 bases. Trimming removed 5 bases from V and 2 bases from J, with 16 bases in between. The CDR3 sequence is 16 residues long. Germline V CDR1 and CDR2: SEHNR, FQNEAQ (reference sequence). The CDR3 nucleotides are TGTGCCAGCAGCCAGGGAAAGGGGTCGCCTGGAAACACCATATATTTT. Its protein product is CASSQGKGSPGNTIYF.

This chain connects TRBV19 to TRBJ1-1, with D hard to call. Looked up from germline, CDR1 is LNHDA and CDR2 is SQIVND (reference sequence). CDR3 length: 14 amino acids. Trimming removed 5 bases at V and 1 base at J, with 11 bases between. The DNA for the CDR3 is TGTGCCAGTAGTTTCCAAGACGGGAACACTGAAGCTTTCTTT. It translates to CASSFQDGNTEAFF.

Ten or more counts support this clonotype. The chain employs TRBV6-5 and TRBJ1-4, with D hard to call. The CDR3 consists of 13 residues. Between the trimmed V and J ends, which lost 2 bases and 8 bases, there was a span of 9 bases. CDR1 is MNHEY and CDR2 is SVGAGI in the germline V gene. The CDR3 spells CASSYGVWEKLFF. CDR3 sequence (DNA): TGTGCCAGCAGTTACGGGGTATGGGAAAAACTGTTTTTT.

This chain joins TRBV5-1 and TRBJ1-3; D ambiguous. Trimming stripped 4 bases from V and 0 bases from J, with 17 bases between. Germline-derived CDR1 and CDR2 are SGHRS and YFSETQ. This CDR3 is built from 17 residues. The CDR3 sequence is CASSPDASGYSGNTIYF. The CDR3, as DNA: TGCGCCAGCAGCCCGGACGCCTCCGGGTACTCTGGAAACACCATATATTTT.

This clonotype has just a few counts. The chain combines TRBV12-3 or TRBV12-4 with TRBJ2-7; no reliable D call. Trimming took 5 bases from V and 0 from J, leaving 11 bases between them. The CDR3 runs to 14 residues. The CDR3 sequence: CASSPTLSSYEQYF. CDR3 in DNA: TGTGCCAGCAGTCCGACCCTTAGCTCCTACGAGCAGTACTTC.

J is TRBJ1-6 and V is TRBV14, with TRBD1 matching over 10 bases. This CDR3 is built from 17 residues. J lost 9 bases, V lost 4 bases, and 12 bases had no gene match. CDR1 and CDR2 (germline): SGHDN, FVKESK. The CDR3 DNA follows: TGTGCCAGCAGCCGGATGCCCCCGGGACAGGGGACTTCACCCCTCCACTTT. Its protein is CASSRMPPGQGTSPLHF.

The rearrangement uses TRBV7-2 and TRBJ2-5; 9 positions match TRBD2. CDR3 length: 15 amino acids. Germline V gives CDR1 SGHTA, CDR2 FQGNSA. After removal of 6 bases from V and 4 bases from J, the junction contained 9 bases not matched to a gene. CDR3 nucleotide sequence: TGTGCCAGCAGTTTTGCGGGAGGGGGTGGAGAGACCCAGTACTTC. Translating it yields CASSFAGGGGETQYF.

The CDR3: CASSPTQPYGYTF. CDR3 DNA sequence: TGTGCCAGCAGCCCCACCCAGCCCTATGGCTACACCTTC. The chain links TRBV28 to TRBJ1-2; no definite D call. In germline, CDR1 is MDHEN, CDR2 SYDVKM. CDR3 length: 13 residues. V was pared by 6 bases and J by 4 bases, with 12 bases between.

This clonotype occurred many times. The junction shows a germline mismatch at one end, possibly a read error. This chain's CDR3 is CASSSQVTQYF. Here the CDR3 DNA reads TGTGCCAGCAGCTCGCAAGTGACCCAGTACTTC. The chain is built from TRBV11-2 and TRBJ2-5; D is undetermined. This CDR3 contains 11 residues. The germline V gene encodes CDR1 SGHAT and CDR2 FQNNGV.

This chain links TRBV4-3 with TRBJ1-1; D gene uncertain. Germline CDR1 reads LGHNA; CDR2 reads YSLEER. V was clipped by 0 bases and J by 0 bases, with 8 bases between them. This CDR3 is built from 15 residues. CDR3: CASSQEFNMNTEAFF. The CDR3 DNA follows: TGCGCCAGCAGCCAAGAGTTTAATATGAACACTGAAGCTTTCTTT.

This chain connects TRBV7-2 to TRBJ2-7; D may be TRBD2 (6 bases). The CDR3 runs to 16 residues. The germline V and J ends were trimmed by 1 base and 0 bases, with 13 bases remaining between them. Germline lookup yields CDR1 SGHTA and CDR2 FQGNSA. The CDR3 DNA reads TGTGCCAGCAGCTTAGGGTCTAGCGCTTACTCCTACGAGCAGTACTTC. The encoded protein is CASSLGSSAYSYEQYF.

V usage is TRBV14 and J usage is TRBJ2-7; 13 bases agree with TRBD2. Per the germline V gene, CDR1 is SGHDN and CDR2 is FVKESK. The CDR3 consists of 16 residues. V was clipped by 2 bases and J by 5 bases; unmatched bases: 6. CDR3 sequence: CASSQLEGLAGDEQYF. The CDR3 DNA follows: TGTGCCAGCAGCCAACTCGAAGGACTAGCGGGAGACGAGCAGTACTTC.

The CDR3 region has the DNA TGTGCCAGCAGGCCCATACAGGGGAATCAGCCCCAGCATTTT. Translated, it gives CASRPIQGNQPQHF. The rearrangement uses TRBV27 and TRBJ1-5; TRBD1 aligns across 7 bases. The germline V gene has CDR1 MNHEY and CDR2 SMNVEV (reference sequence). This CDR3 contains 14 residues. The J segment lost 4 bases and the V segment lost 6 bases, leaving 6 bases of the junction unmatched.